A single sample gave rise to the 25 T cell receptor beta chains below, sequenced in a study of Graves' ophthalmopathy and Graves' hyperthyroidism. The authors amplified TCR beta CDR3 regions from RNA transcripts. The first-round RT-PCR employed HTBI primers together with the Qiagen OneStep RT-PCR kit. A multiplex PCR was then performed as the second round. TCRdb used MiXCR to reprocess the multiplex PCR reads, holding one entry per CDR3 protein. Among 1 million to 1.3 million distinct CDR3 sequences listed, about two fifths were seen once. Material: peripheral blood or thyroid tissue (not recorded which). Receptors originate from an adult man with Graves' hyperthyroidism.

This clonotype was seen ten or more times. CDR3 coding DNA: TGTGCCACCACTAGCGGACAGGGGAACACTGAAGCTTTCTTT. Protein sequence: CATTSGQGNTEAFF. The chain joins TRBV15 to TRBJ1-1; 8 bases are a match to TRBD1. Germline V CDR1 and CDR2: LNHNV, YYDKDF (reference sequence). The junction had 5 bases not matched to a gene; V was cut back by 7 bases and J by 1 base. The length of the CDR3 is 14 residues.

This clonotype was found a few times. This chain links TRBV6-5 with TRBJ1-2, with a possible D match to TRBD1 (6 bases). CDR3 length: 16 amino acids. The germline V gene encodes CDR1 MNHEY and CDR2 SVGAGI. Trimming took 0 bases from V and 4 from J, leaving 15 bases between them. For the CDR3, the DNA is TGTGCCAGCAGTTACTCGACCACAGGGATCGCCTATGGCTACACCTTC. As protein: CASSYSTTGIAYGYTF.

Many counts were recorded for this clonotype. The chain uses TRBV5-8 and TRBJ2-5; D unclear. The V gene lost 0 bases and the J gene lost 2 bases, with 8 bases spanning the gap. CDR1 is SGHTS and CDR2 is YDEGEE in the germline V gene. This CDR3 comprises 14 residues. The DNA of the CDR3 is TGTGCCAGCAGCTTGGGGTGGGAACAAGAGACCCAGTACTTC. This codes for CASSLGWEQETQYF.

A note on this clonotype: This may be a read error, as it is one base from a much larger clone. The gene calls are TRBV9 and TRBJ2-6; perhaps TRBD2 as D (5 bases). The germline gives CDR1 SGDLS, CDR2 YYNGEE. The CDR3 runs to 17 residues. The germline V and J ends were trimmed by 4 bases and 0 bases, with 14 bases remaining between them. The DNA of the CDR3 is TGTGCCAGCAGCCAAGAGGGCAGCAGCTCTGGGGCCAACGTCCTGACTTTC. Encoded protein: CASSQEGSSSGANVLTF.

In its sample, this clonotype was seen a few times. CDR3: CASMRTFSYEQYF. The DNA for the CDR3 is TGTGCCAGCATGAGGACTTTTTCCTACGAGCAGTACTTC. V and J are TRBV6-6 and TRBJ2-7; D perhaps matches TRBD2 (5 bases). The CDR3 totals 13 residues. V was pared by 7 bases and J by 1 base, with 11 bases between. Looked up from germline, CDR1 is MNHNY and CDR2 is SVGAGI (reference sequence).

This clonotype was seen ten or more times. V gene TRBV4-1 combines with J gene TRBJ2-7; possible D gene TRBD1, 5 bases. CDR1 is MGHRA, CDR2 YSYEKL, per germline. There are 14 residues in the CDR3. V lost 5 bases to trimming and J lost 0 bases, with 11 bases between them. As DNA, the CDR3 is TGCGCCAGCAGCGAACAGGACCTCTCCTACGAGCAGTACTTC. Protein sequence: CASSEQDLSYEQYF.

Remarks on this clonotype: This CDR3 fails to terminate in the conserved phenylalanine or tryptophan, so it likely reflects a read error. This chain connects TRBV2 to TRBJ2-5; tentatively, D is TRBD1 (7 bases). The CDR3 runs 14 residues. Deletions cut 4 bases from V and 7 bases from J, with 16 bases between. Germline assignment: CDR1 SNHLY and CDR2 FYNNEI. For the CDR3, the DNA is TGTGCCAGCAGTGGCGCCAGGGGGGAGCGGACCCAGTACCTC. This sequence encodes CASSGARGERTQYL.

This clonotype was counted many times. The V gene is TRBV20-1, the J gene TRBJ1-2, with 7 bases fitting TRBD1. CDR3 size: 14 residues. V trimming: 2 bases; J trimming: 7 bases; junction bases outside the gene matches: 10. The V gene's germline CDR1 is DFQATT and CDR2 SNEGSKA (reference sequence). For the CDR3, the DNA is TGCAGTGCTAGACCACCAAGGGGGCTCGGTGGCTACACCTTC. Protein product: CSARPPRGLGGYTF.

The rearrangement uses TRBV9 and TRBJ2-6, with 9 bases identical to TRBD1. Unmatched junction bases numbered 10, after V lost 2 bases and J lost 4 bases. There are 18 residues in the CDR3. Germline CDR1 is SGDLS and CDR2 is YYNGEE. The CDR3 nucleotides are TGTGCCAGCAGCGTGGGGACAGGGAGGGCTCGAGGGGCCAACGTCCTGACTTTC. Translated: CASSVGTGRARGANVLTF.

This clonotype was recorded once. Being one base from a much bigger clone, this may be a read error. The CDR3 region is CASRGGTSGYDGELFF. CDR3 sequence (DNA): TGTGCCAGCAGGGGCGGGACTAGCGGGTATGACGGGGAGCTGTTTTTT. The genes are TRBV2 and TRBJ2-2, with 12 bases aligning to TRBD2. V was clipped by 6 bases and J by 7 bases; unmatched bases: 9. The CDR3 is 16 residues long. From germline, CDR1 is SNHLY and CDR2 FYNNEI.

This clonotype was found many times. The chain joins TRBV7-2 to TRBJ1-2, with 9 nucleotides matching TRBD1. The germline gives CDR1 SGHTA, CDR2 FQGNSA. This CDR3 contains 18 residues. V shed 1 base and J 0 bases; nucleotides not matched to a gene: 9. Written as DNA, the CDR3 is TGTGCCAGCAGCTTAGTTGGGACAGGGCAACGGGCTAACTATGGCTACACCTTC. Residues: CASSLVGTGQRANYGYTF.

This clonotype turned up a few times. This chain uses TRBV20-1 with TRBJ1-5, with TRBD1 matching over 8 bases. J gave up 3 bases and V 5 bases, and 3 bases lay outside the gene matches. The V gene's germline CDR1 is DFQATT and CDR2 SNEGSKA (reference sequence). The length of the CDR3 is 13 residues. The CDR3 region has the DNA TGCAGTGCTCTGGACAGGGCCAATCAGCCCCAGCATTTT. This encodes CSALDRANQPQHF.

In regard to this clonotype: It is unclear where the CDR3 begins or ends on the DNA, so no DNA is shown, and the CDR3 is as TCRdb lists it. The V gene is TRBV25-1, the J gene TRBJ1-4; the table's D call of TRBD1 was not tested on the DNA. Germline V gene data show CDR1 as MGHDK and CDR2 as SYGVNS. The CDR3 region is 16 residues in length, termini included. CDR3 in amino acids: CACSARGQGTNEKLFF.

This clonotype was seen only a few times. This chain connects TRBV7-3 to TRBJ2-6; maybe TRBD1 (5 bases). The V end lost 5 bases, the J end lost 0 bases, and 11 bases lay between the germline ends. The V gene's germline CDR1 is SGHTA and CDR2 FQGTGA. CDR3 length: 16 amino acids. The CDR3 loop is CASSQTQGSGANVLTF. In DNA, the CDR3 is TGTGCCAGCAGCCAAACGCAGGGCTCTGGGGCCAACGTCCTGACTTTC. Variable domain in full (rest from reference TRBV7-3 and TRBJ2-6): GAGVSQTPSNKVTEKGKYVELRCDPISGHTALYWYRQSLGQGPEFLIYFQGTGAADDSGLPNDRFFAVRPEGSVSTLKIQRTERGDSAVYLCASSQTQGSGANVLTFGAGSRLTVL.

This clonotype has more than one count but fewer than ten. The chain links TRBV19 to TRBJ1-4; D unclear. The V gene's germline CDR1 is LNHDA and CDR2 SQIVND (reference sequence). CDR3 length equals 14 residues. V was clipped by 6 bases and J by 7 bases, with 15 bases between them. CDR3: CASREDRPGEKLFF. Written as DNA, the CDR3 is TGTGCCAGTAGGGAAGACCGACCGGGTGAAAAACTGTTTTTT.

J is TRBJ1-6 and V is TRBV6-5; D call uncertain. Trimming cost V 0 bases and J 6 bases, with 6 bases left between them. The germline V gene has CDR1 MNHEY and CDR2 SVGAGI. CDR3 length: 14 amino acids. CDR3 residues: CASSYSTSNSPLHF. The CDR3 DNA is TGTGCCAGCAGTTACTCGACCAGTAATTCACCCCTCCACTTT.

This clonotype has a handful of counts. This rearrangement joins TRBV4-1 to TRBJ2-5, with D tentatively TRBD2 (6 bases). Germline CDR1 reads MGHRA; CDR2 reads YSYEKL. V was trimmed by 4 bases and J by 1 base, leaving 13 bases between them. The CDR3 covers 15 residues. CDR3 region: CASSPVGGPQETQYF. DNA of the CDR3: TGCGCCAGCAGCCCCGTGGGGGGACCCCAAGAGACCCAGTACTTC.

The chain links TRBV10-3 to TRBJ2-7; possibly TRBD1 for D (6 bases). V lost 0 bases and J 2 bases, leaving 11 bases between the germline ends. The germline gives CDR1 ENHRY, CDR2 SYGVKD. The CDR3 runs to 15 residues. CDR3 nucleotides: TGTGCCATCAGTGAGTCGCAGACAGGCACCTACGAGCAGTACTTC. It yields the protein CAISESQTGTYEQYF.

This clonotype was seen ten or more times. The chain carries TRBV7-2 and TRBJ1-2; a weak D match, TRBD1 (5 bases). Trimming left V 0 bases short and J 3 bases short, with 11 bases between. The CDR3 extends over 15 amino acids. Per the germline V gene, CDR1 is SGHTA and CDR2 is FQGNSA. Here the CDR3 DNA reads TGTGCCAGCAGCTTAGCGGACGGGGGGTACTATGGCTACACCTTC. Its translation is CASSLADGGYYGYTF.

V and J are TRBV20-1 and TRBJ2-7, with 9 bases lining up with TRBD2. The germline gives CDR1 DFQATT, CDR2 SNEGSKA (reference sequence). V lost 3 bases to trimming and J lost 0 bases; unmatched junction nucleotides: 6. This CDR3 region has 15 residues. The CDR3 protein is CSASGPTSGSYEQYF. CDR3 sequence (DNA): TGCAGTGCTAGCGGACCGACTAGCGGCTCCTACGAGCAGTACTTC.

In its sample, this clonotype was seen a few times. V and J are TRBV9 and TRBJ1-2, with D maybe TRBD1 (5 bases). Germline CDR1 is SGDLS and CDR2 is YYNGEE. This CDR3 contains 16 residues. Trimming left V 4 bases short and J 6 bases short, with 22 bases between. CDR3 bases: TGTGCCAGCAGCTCCCCCTCATCGGGGCGCCTGGATGGCTACACCTTC. Protein sequence: CASSSPSSGRLDGYTF.

This chain links TRBV5-1 with TRBJ1-2; D ambiguous. Germline V gene data show CDR1 as SGHRS and CDR2 as YFSETQ. The length of the CDR3 is 14 residues. Trimming cost V 2 bases and J 4 bases, with 12 bases left between them. The CDR3 spells CASSLNGRAYGYTF. DNA for the CDR3: TGCGCCAGCAGCTTAAACGGACGGGCCTATGGCTACACCTTC.

The table lists this clonotype with many counts. The genes are TRBV7-9 and TRBJ2-7, with TRBD1 as a possible D gene (5 bases). Germline V gene lookup returns CDR1 SEHNR and CDR2 FQNEAQ (reference sequence). V dropped 2 bases and J dropped 5 bases, with 10 bases sitting between them. This CDR3 is built from 13 residues. CDR3 sequence (DNA): TGTGCCAGCAGCTTATTGGACACCAACGAGCAGTACTTC. Translating it yields CASSLLDTNEQYF. The variable domain in full, with the rest retrieved from reference TRBV7-9 and TRBJ2-7, is DTGVSQNPRHKITKRGQNVTFRCDPISEHNRLYWYRQTLGQGPEFLTYFQNEAQLEKSRLLSDRFSAERPKGSFSTLEIQRTEQGDSAMYLCASSLLDTNEQYFGPGTRLTVT.

The chain uses TRBV5-8 and TRBJ1-6, with TRBD1 as a possible D gene (6 bases). This CDR3 is built from 15 residues. Germline CDR1 and CDR2: SGHTS and YDEGEE. Trimming removed 0 bases from V and 5 bases from J, with 9 bases in between. CDR3: CASSLGPGDNSPLHF. CDR3 DNA: TGTGCCAGCAGCTTGGGACCAGGGGATAATTCACCCCTCCACTTT.

The chain uses TRBV3-1 and TRBJ1-2; no clear D gene. The CDR3 has 13 residues. Trimming removed 4 bases from V and 8 bases from J, with 14 bases in between. In germline, CDR1 is LGHDT, CDR2 YNNKEL (reference sequence). The CDR3 coding sequence is TGTGCCAGCAGCCCAGGCCGTCTTGGCGGCTACACCTTC. This gives the protein CASSPGRLGGYTF.